One T cell receptor (beta chain) is described in this entry. The data are from a study of patients and donors after allogeneic stem cell transplantation. One entry per CDR3 protein, called by TCRdb with MiXCR from the RT-PCR reads. Here the sample spans 400,000 to 450,000 distinct CDR3 sequences, around 15% being singletons. The sample consisted of blood, either unsorted or a sorted T cell fraction (not recorded which). This receptor was taken from a human donor who was either an allogeneic HSCT recipient or a stem cell or donor lymphocyte infusion donor (not recorded which). It is not recorded whose cells these are; they may come from a transplant donor.

The CDR3 loop reads CASSTRQGTTGELFF. CDR3 nucleotide sequence: TGTGCCAGCAGTACCCGACAGGGGACCACCGGGGAGCTGTTTTTT. The chain uses TRBV12-3 or TRBV12-4 and TRBJ2-2; TRBD1 matches at 8 bases. There are 15 residues in the CDR3. V trimming: 5 bases; J trimming: 4 bases; junction bases outside the gene matches: 6.